One and the same sample provided the 21 T cell receptor beta chains below, sequenced in a study of response to subunit inactivated influenza vaccine. TCRdb fed the RT-PCR reads into MiXCR, producing one record per CDR3 protein. The sample has some 640,000 distinct CDR3 sequences; about 15% are singletons. Sample: PBMCs from blood, taken less than 15 days before vaccination. These receptors all stem from a man aged 50-60 years who received an inactivated influenza vaccine.

This clonotype was observed at least ten times. This chain joins TRBV7-9 and TRBJ2-7, with D uncertain. V was clipped by 4 bases and J by 0 bases, with 7 bases between them. Germline CDR1 and CDR2: SEHNR and FQNEAQ (reference sequence). The CDR3 sequence is 13 residues long. The CDR3 bases are TGTGCCAGCAGCTCCCCGAGCTCCTACGAGCAGTACTTC. It is translated as CASSSPSSYEQYF.

V is TRBV18 and J is TRBJ2-4; TRBD1 is a possible D gene (6 bases). Germline CDR1 and CDR2: KGHSH and LQKENI. V lost 8 bases and J 8 bases, leaving 19 bases between the germline ends. The CDR3 length is 14 residues. The CDR3 DNA is TGTGCCAGCCGGCGACCTACAGGGCCGGACATTCAGTACTTC. Protein: CASRRPTGPDIQYF.

This clonotype was seen more than once but under ten times. This chain uses TRBV12-3 or TRBV12-4 with TRBJ2-3; possible D gene TRBD1, 6 bases. The CDR3 totals 14 residues. Trimming shortened V by 8 bases and J by 6 bases, and 18 bases separated the two germline ends. The CDR3 here is CASASTGTFDTQYF. The CDR3 region has the DNA TGTGCCAGCGCTTCGACGGGGACATTCGATACGCAGTATTTT.

This clonotype was recorded many times. The J gene is TRBJ2-3, the V gene TRBV12-3 or TRBV12-4, with D perhaps TRBD2 (6 bases). The CDR3 consists of 12 residues. V was trimmed by 6 bases and J by 5 bases, leaving 9 bases between them. The DNA for the CDR3 is TGTGCCAGCAGCCAGGGAGGAGATACGCAGTATTTT. Protein: CASSQGGDTQYF.

The gene calls are TRBV20-1 and TRBJ1-1; D is uncertain. V was shortened by 0 bases and J by 5 bases, with 16 bases between the two germline ends. The CDR3 consists of 15 residues. Germline V gene lookup returns CDR1 DFQATT and CDR2 SNEGSKA (reference sequence). The CDR3 coding sequence is TGCAGTGCTAGAGATCCCCGCCGCGCAGTTACTGAAGCTTTCTTT. Protein sequence: CSARDPRRAVTEAFF.

This chain connects TRBV11-2 to TRBJ1-1; D is perhaps TRBD1 (6 bases). This CDR3 has 13 amino acids. Between the trimmed V and J ends, which lost 8 bases and 7 bases, there was a span of 17 bases. CDR1 and CDR2 from the germline V gene are SGHAT and FQNNGV. CDR3 loop: CASGPGGAIEAFF. In nucleotides, the CDR3 is TGTGCCAGCGGTCCGGGGGGCGCGATTGAAGCTTTCTTT.

This clonotype came up many times. This sequence joins TRBV20-1 and TRBJ2-7, with D unresolved. Looked up from germline, CDR1 is DFQATT and CDR2 is SNEGSKA (reference sequence). With 0 bases removed from V and 3 bases from J, the gap between germline ends came to 12 bases. There are 14 residues in the CDR3. The CDR3 loop reads CSARDPESSYEQYF. The CDR3 nucleotides are TGCAGTGCTAGAGATCCCGAGAGCAGCTACGAGCAGTACTTC.

This clonotype showed up many times. The rearrangement uses TRBV6-1 and TRBJ2-2, with a tentative D call TRBD2 (6 bases). V lost 6 bases to trimming and J lost 4 bases, with 12 bases between them. CDR3 length: 14 residues. Germline V gene sequence: CDR1 MNHNS, CDR2 SASEGT. The CDR3 bases are TGTGCCAGCAGCAGCGGGCGGTCCACCGGGGAGCTGTTTTTT. Protein product: CASSSGRSTGELFF.

This clonotype was counted between two and nine times. The genes are TRBV10-3 and TRBJ1-5; D is undetermined. Germline loops: CDR1 ENHRY, CDR2 SYGVKD. V was shortened by 3 bases and J by 1 base, with 4 bases between the two germline ends. The CDR3 covers 13 residues. Here the CDR3 DNA reads TGTGCCATCAGTGACAGAAGCAATCAGCCCCAGCATTTT. Protein product: CAISDRSNQPQHF.

There are a few counts of this clonotype. The chain joins TRBV11-2 to TRBJ2-3, with 9 bases matching TRBD2. Germline trimming cut 5 bases from V and 1 base from J; bases unmatched to any gene: 19. Germline CDR1 is SGHAT and CDR2 is FQNNGV. CDR3 length: 20 residues. The CDR3 bases are TGTGCCAGCAGCCAAAGGAGACCGGGACTAGCCTTGGGAGGCACAGATACGCAGTATTTT. Translation gives CASSQRRPGLALGGTDTQYF.

The V call is TRBV27, the J call TRBJ1-1; TRBD1 matches at 8 bases. The V and J ends lost 3 bases and 2 bases, in that order; junction bases with no gene match: 8. Germline loops: CDR1 MNHEY, CDR2 SMNVEV (reference sequence). CDR3 size: 16 residues. This CDR3 is CASSLSLQGGNTEAFF. The DNA of the CDR3 is TGTGCCAGCAGTTTGTCTTTACAGGGGGGCAACACTGAAGCTTTCTTT.

This clonotype was seen ten or more times. The chain joins TRBV4-2 to TRBJ1-1; the D gene is possibly TRBD1 (5 bases). This CDR3 comprises 15 residues. Germline V gives CDR1 LGHNA, CDR2 YNFKEQ. Trimming left V 1 base short and J 2 bases short, with 11 bases between. CDR3 residues: CASSQGPGSNTEAFF. CDR3 in DNA: TGTGCCAGCAGCCAAGGACCAGGGTCAAACACTGAAGCTTTCTTT.

The chain joins TRBV7-8 to TRBJ1-6, with 7 positions matching TRBD1. The CDR3 covers 13 residues. Per germline, CDR1 SGHVS and CDR2 FQNEAQ. The ends lost 10 bases at V and 4 bases at J; junction bases unmatched: 4. The CDR3 DNA follows: TGTGCCACCACGACAGGGTATAATTCACCCCTCCACTTT. Translating it yields CATTTGYNSPLHF. Looking up the rest from reference TRBV7-8 and TRBJ1-6 gives the full variable domain: GAGVSQSPRYKVAKRGQDVALRCDPISGHVSLFWYQQALGQGPEFLTYFQNEAQLDKSGLPSDRFFAERPEGSVSTLKIQRTQQEDSAVYLCATTTGYNSPLHFGNGTRLTVT.

This clonotype was counted many times. The chain employs TRBV2 and TRBJ2-7, with 9 bases identical to TRBD1. V lost 1 base to trimming and J lost 3 bases; unmatched junction nucleotides: 16. The CDR3 runs to 19 residues. Germline V CDR1 and CDR2: SNHLY, FYNNEI. The CDR3 region is CASSEGGTGWLAENYEQYF. CDR3 nucleotide sequence: TGTGCCAGCAGTGAAGGGGGGACAGGGTGGCTAGCGGAAAACTACGAGCAGTACTTC.

This clonotype showed up many times. The chain carries TRBV5-1 and TRBJ2-5; TRBD2 is a possible D gene (6 bases). The V gene lost 1 base and the J gene lost 4 bases, with 14 bases spanning the gap. This CDR3 has 15 residues. Germline CDR1 is SGHRS and CDR2 is YFSETQ. CDR3 sequence reads: CASSLQPGGTETQYF. DNA of the CDR3: TGCGCCAGCAGCTTGCAGCCCGGAGGGACAGAGACCCAGTACTTC.

The chain links TRBV10-3 to TRBJ2-1; D may be TRBD1 (5 bases). CDR1 ENHRY and CDR2 SYGVKD come from the germline V gene. The CDR3 spans 14 residues. Trimming shortened V by 3 bases and J by 6 bases, and 12 bases separated the two germline ends. Written as DNA, the CDR3 is TGTGCCATCAGTGATATGGGGCCCTTCAATGAGCAGTTCTTC. Encoded protein: CAISDMGPFNEQFF.

The chain employs TRBV24-1 and TRBJ2-5; 7 bases map to TRBD1. The CDR3 contains 16 residues. Germline V gene data show CDR1 as KGHDR and CDR2 as SFDVKD. The V and J ends lost 4 bases and 5 bases, in that order; junction bases with no gene match: 12. As DNA, the CDR3 is TGTGCCACCAGTGACCGACAGGGTGAGCTCAAGGAGACCCAGTACTTC. Encoded protein: CATSDRQGELKETQYF.

Ten or more counts support this clonotype. The chain combines TRBV10-3 with TRBJ2-7; no clear D. CDR1 and CDR2 (germline): ENHRY, SYGVKD. The CDR3 length is 14 residues. Trimming pared 0 bases from V and 1 base from J, leaving 7 bases between. The CDR3 sequence: CAISESLGSYEQYF. The CDR3 coding sequence is TGTGCCATCAGTGAGTCGTTGGGATCCTACGAGCAGTACTTC.

There are a few counts of this clonotype. As DNA, the CDR3 is TGCGCCAGCAGCCAGACATGGCCGGCCCAAGAGACCCAGTACTTC. It codes for CASSQTWPAQETQYF. The V call is TRBV5-1, the J call TRBJ2-5, with unresolved D. Germline CDR1 reads SGHRS; CDR2 reads YFSETQ. Trimming took 4 bases from V and 1 from J, leaving 14 bases between them. The CDR3 has 15 amino acids.

Ten or more counts support this clonotype. The chain couples TRBV5-6 to TRBJ1-3; no clear D. CDR1 SGHDT and CDR2 YYEEEE come from the germline V gene. CDR3 length: 13 residues. V lost 5 bases and J lost 0, with 6 bases in between. CDR3 DNA: TGTGCCAGCAGTCCGAGCTCTGGAAACACCATATATTTT. Translation: CASSPSSGNTIYF. Full variable domain (missing parts from reference TRBV5-6 and TRBJ1-3): DAGVTQSPTHLIKTRGQQVTLRCSPKSGHDTVSWYQQALGQGPQFIFQYYEEEERQRGNFPDRFSGHQFPNYSSELNVNALLLGDSALYLCASSPSSGNTIYFGEGSWLTVV.

This clonotype was detected many times. V is TRBV12-3 or TRBV12-4 and J is TRBJ2-1; D not certain. The V and J ends lost 3 bases and 3 bases respectively, with 12 bases between them. The CDR3 covers 15 residues. CDR3: CASSLPRRGYNEQFF. The CDR3 DNA sequence: TGTGCCAGCAGTTTGCCCAGGCGAGGCTACAATGAGCAGTTCTTC.